The rows below give T cell receptor beta chains drawn from one sample of a study of T cells in Graves' hyperthyroidism and ophthalmopathy. TCRdb analysed the multiplex PCR reads with MiXCR anew, one entry per CDR3 protein. The table records about 690,000 distinct CDR3 sequences, around 15% of them present only once. The sequencing input was blood. The receptors derive from a man aged 45-65 years with Graves' hyperthyroidism. The CDR3 runs from the conserved cysteine through the conserved F or W. D genes are given only for firm matches. Clone size is stated in some rows and not others, as once, few, many or a class when expanded.

V: TRBV27
size: many
D: TRBD1
J: TRBJ1-4
DNA: TGTGCCAGCAGTAGATCACAGACGGACAGGCTCTGGGCTGAAAAACTGTTTTTT
CDR3: CASSRSQTDRLWAEKLFF

V: TRBV27
size: many
D: TRBD2
J: TRBJ2-7
DNA: TGTGCCAGCAGCACGGGACTAGCGGTTTACGAGCAGTACTTC
CDR3: CASSTGLAVYEQYF

V: TRBV11-2
size: many
D: TRBD1
J: TRBJ1-2
DNA: TGTGCCAGCAGCCTGGACAGGTCCGACTATGGCTACACCTTC
CDR3: CASSLDRSDYGYTF

V: TRBV28
size: -
D: -
J: TRBJ1-6
DNA: TGTGCCAGCAGTCCCGGGCAGGGTGTAAAGCCCCTCCACTTT
CDR3: CASSPGQGVKPLHF

V: TRBV28
size: many
D: TRBD2
J: TRBJ2-3
DNA: TGTGCCAGCAGTTCACCGAGCGGGAAGGGCACAGATACGCAGTATTTT
CDR3: CASSSPSGKGTDTQYF

V: TRBV28
size: many
D: -
J: TRBJ2-5
DNA: TGTGCCAGCACCTCGCTGGCCAGCGAGACGGGGTACTTC
CDR3: CASTSLASETGYF

V: TRBV30
size: many
D: -
J: TRBJ1-1
DNA: TGTGCCTGGAGTGACAAGAAACGGGTACGGACTGAAGCTTTCTTT
CDR3: CAWSDKKRVRTEAFF

V: TRBV30
size: many
D: -
J: TRBJ2-7
DNA: TGTGCCTGGAGTGTTGGCTACGAGCAGTACTTC
CDR3: CAWSVGYEQYF

V: TRBV7-6
size: -
D: -
J: TRBJ1-2
DNA: TGTGCCAGCAGCTCGGACAGCCAGTCCTACACCTTC
CDR3: CASSSDSQSYTF

V: TRBV6-2/TRBV6-3
size: many
D: TRBD1
J: TRBJ2-1
DNA: TGTGCCAGCATCCGACGGACAGGGGGCTTAGATGAGCAGTTCTTC
CDR3: CASIRRTGGLDEQFF

V: TRBV5-4
size: -
D: -
J: TRBJ1-6
DNA: TGTGCCAGCAGCTTGGAGGGCTTCAATTCACCCCTCCACTTT
CDR3: CASSLEGFNSPLHF

V: TRBV6-2/TRBV6-3
size: many
D: TRBD1
J: TRBJ2-7
DNA: TGTGCCAGCAGACGCTACAGGGGGCTAAACTACGAGCAGTACTTC
CDR3: CASRRYRGLNYEQYF

V: TRBV3-1
size: many
D: TRBD1
J: TRBJ2-3
DNA: TGTGCCAGCAGGCCGACAGGGGAGGCTACAGATACGCAGTATTTT
CDR3: CASRPTGEATDTQYF

V: TRBV11-2
size: few
D: TRBD2
J: TRBJ2-7
DNA: TGTGCCAGCAGCTTAGATCCCAGCGGGAGGCACTACGAGCAGTACTTC
CDR3: CASSLDPSGRHYEQYF

V: TRBV7-9
size: -
D: -
J: TRBJ2-2
DNA: TGTGCCAGCAGCTTAGCACATGGAGCGAACACCGGGGAGCTGTTTTTT
CDR3: CASSLAHGANTGELFF

V: TRBV27
size: -
D: -
J: TRBJ1-5
DNA: TGTGCCAGCAGTTTATCGGGGGCAGGGGTCCGTTATAGCAATCAGCCCCAGCATTTT
CDR3: CASSLSGAGVRYSNQPQHF

V: TRBV11-2
size: many
D: -
J: TRBJ2-1
DNA: TGTGCCAGCAGCTTAGGTGCAGTCGGGGGCGATGAGCAGTTCTTC
CDR3: CASSLGAVGGDEQFF

V: TRBV27
size: -
D: TRBD2
J: TRBJ2-7
DNA: TGTGCCAGCAGCCCCCTAGGTAGCGGGAGGTACGAGCAGTACTTC
CDR3: CASSPLGSGRYEQYF

V: TRBV10-3
size: few
D: -
J: TRBJ1-5
DNA: TGTGCCATCAGTTCCCCCGGGGCCAATCAGCCCCAGCATTTT
CDR3: CAISSPGANQPQHF

V: TRBV7-9
size: -
D: TRBD2
J: TRBJ2-7
DNA: TGTGCCAGCAGTGTAGGGGTAGCGGGAAACTACGAGCAGTACTTC
CDR3: CASSVGVAGNYEQYF

V: TRBV2
size: many
D: -
J: TRBJ2-3
DNA: TGTGCCAGCAGTGATGGGGGGGCAGGTACGCAGTATTTT
CDR3: CASSDGGAGTQYF

V: TRBV7-9
size: many
D: -
J: TRBJ2-2
DNA: TGTGCCAGCAGCATCACCAGGGTTGACACCGGGGAGCTGTTTTTT
CDR3: CASSITRVDTGELFF